The present TCR beta chain was sequenced within a study of beta chain features in type 1 diabetes. Study information: The study found patients and healthy donors alike in age, gender and cell yields. Overall study findings and caveats: Shortening that was moderate but significant affected the TCRB CDR3s of Type 1 diabetes patients in all four CD4+ subsets. Highly expressing activated T cells could be over-counted with a cDNA template.

Expressed TCRB transcripts got sequenced, as all isolated RNA was reverse transcribed. Sequencing was performed with immunoSEQ multiplex PCR; in TCRdb, only in-frame clones are kept and a portion is missing. The sample includes around 650,000 clones, roughly an eighth of them seen just once. Stem cell-like memory, regulatory, central memory and naive CD4+ cells were sorted via CD45RO/CCR7/CD25/CD127/CD95/CD27. Comments on this clone: Its antigen is undetermined.

Germline-derived CDR1 and CDR2 are SQVTM and ANQGSEA. This CDR3 spans 12 amino acids. Trimming removed 7 bases at V and 1 base at J, with 10 bases between. Sequencing was done on a sample of naive CD4+ T cells from blood. The sequence was obtained from a man aged 25 to 40 with type 1 diabetes. V and J are TRBV29-1 and TRBJ1-1; D gene unclear. The CDR3 DNA reads as TGCAGCGCCAGTAGGGAGAACACTGAAGCTTTCTTT. It specifies CSASRENTEAFF.